These T cell receptor beta chains were read from a single sample in a study of blood T cell repertoires in COVID-19. The assay was immunoSEQ multiplex PCR, and TCRdb's table has in-frame clones only and misses some. The data show more than 20,000 clones, approximately 73% seen once. The sample was peripheral blood. These receptors were collected from a human donor in a cohort sampled during active or convalescent COVID-19. The CDR3 runs from the conserved cysteine through the conserved F or W. The order of the fields is clone size, V gene, D gene, J gene, CDR3 DNA, CDR3 protein. A D gene is named only where the DNA matches it firmly. The size of a clone is reported for some rows only, either as once, few or many, or as a class for expanded clones.

.,TRBV28,.,TRBJ1-4,TGTGCCAGCAGTTTTCAGGTTCCAACTAATGAAAAACTGTTTTTT,CASSFQVPTNEKLFF
.,TRBV5-6,.,TRBJ2-7,TGTGCCAGCAGCTCCAACCTACAGGATCAAGCTGATATCTACGAGCAGTACTTC,CASSSNLQDQADIYEQYF
.,TRBV4-3,.,TRBJ2-7,TGCGCCAGCAGCCAACAGGTTTCCTACGAGCAGTACTTC,CASSQQVSYEQYF
.,TRBV29-1,TRBD1,TRBJ1-1,TGCAGCGTCCGGACAGGGACTAACACTGAAGCTTTCTTT,CSVRTGTNTEAFF
once,TRBV6-5,TRBD1,TRBJ1-2,TGTGCCAGCAGTTACCGATACACAGGGGATGGCTCCACCTTC,CASSYRYTGDGSTF
.,TRBV5-1,.,TRBJ1-4,TGCGCCAGCAGCTTGGGACAAACTAATGAAAAACTGTTTTTT,CASSLGQTNEKLFF
.,TRBV28,TRBD1,TRBJ1-2,TGTGCCAGCGAAAGGGGGCGCCAGGATGGCTACACCTTC,CASERGRQDGYTF
.,TRBV6-1,TRBD1,TRBJ1-2,TGTGCCAGCAGTGAAGCGGGGACAGCCAAAGGTGGCTACACCTTC,CASSEAGTAKGGYTF
.,TRBV4-2,.,TRBJ1-4,TGTGCCAGCAGCCAAGACCTGCGGACAACTAATGAAAAACTGTTTTTT,CASSQDLRTTNEKLFF
once,TRBV6-6,.,TRBJ1-2,TGTGCCAGCAACCCCGGGGGGCCGCAGGTTGGAGGCTACACCTTC,CASNPGGPQVGGYTF
.,TRBV28,.,TRBJ2-2,TGTGCCAGCAGCCCCGGTGGCGGAGGCACCGGGGAGCTGTTTTTT,CASSPGGGGTGELFF
.,TRBV9,TRBD1,TRBJ2-7,TGTGCCAGCAGCGTAGGGGGGGACAGGTCCTACGAGCAGTACTTC,CASSVGGDRSYEQYF
once,TRBV20-1,.,TRBJ1-1,TGCAGTGCTAGTCCTTACGTGTGGCACACTGAAGCTTTCTTT,CSASPYVWHTEAFF
.,TRBV27,.,TRBJ2-1,TGTGCCAGCACCGATCCCAGCGGAGCGGACAATGAGCAGTTCTTC,CASTDPSGADNEQFF
medium-sized,TRBV24-1,TRBD1,TRBJ1-5,TGTGCCACCAGTGAACCGGGACAGGGATATCAGCCCCAGCATTTT,CATSEPGQGYQPQHF
once,TRBV19,TRBD2,TRBJ2-2,TGTGCCAGTACCCCGGGACTATTGAACACCGGGGAGCTGTTTTTT,CASTPGLLNTGELFF
.,TRBV28,.,TRBJ2-5,TGTGCCAGCAGCTCCCCCCCGCAGGGTAGGGAGACCCAGTACTTC,CASSSPPQGRETQYF
medium-sized,TRBV11-1,.,TRBJ1-6,TGTGCCAGCAGCTCTAAGACAGCTTATAATTCACCCCTCCACTTT,CASSSKTAYNSPLHF
.,TRBV6-1,TRBD2,TRBJ2-1,TGTGCCAGCAGTGTTCTCAAACTAGCGGGAGTCGACAATGAGCAGTTCTTC,CASSVLKLAGVDNEQFF
.,TRBV2,.,TRBJ2-5,TGTGCCAGCGGAATTGCGGTAGAGACCCAGTACTTC,CASGIAVETQYF
.,TRBV7-8,.,TRBJ2-5,TGTGCCAGCACCTGGGGGCCGGGTCAAGAGACCCAGTACTTC,CASTWGPGQETQYF
.,TRBV6-2/TRBV6-3,.,TRBJ1-1,TGTGCCAGCAGCGGTACACCACACACTGAAGCTTTCTTT,CASSGTPHTEAFF
.,TRBV5-6,.,TRBJ1-1,TGTGCCAGCAGCTTGGTAGCCAGCATCTCATTCTTT,CASSLVASISFF
.,TRBV7-2,.,TRBJ2-3,TGTGCCAGCAGCTTAGGGTTCGCGACAGATACGCAGTATTTT,CASSLGFATDTQYF
.,TRBV11-2,.,TRBJ1-2,TGTGCCAGCAGCTGGAGAAAAGGGGACTATGGCTACACCTTC,CASSWRKGDYGYTF
.,TRBV4-1,.,TRBJ1-5,TGCGCCAGCAGCCAAGCTAGAAATTCTAATCAGCCCCAGCATTTT,CASSQARNSNQPQHF
.,TRBV12-3/TRBV12-4,TRBD2,TRBJ2-7,TGTGCCAGCAGTTTAAGCGGGAGCTACGAGCAGTACTTC,CASSLSGSYEQYF
.,TRBV15,.,TRBJ2-7,TGTGCCACCAGGCCTACGGGGAACCCTCTATACGAGCAGTACTTC,CATRPTGNPLYEQYF
.,TRBV5-4,TRBD1,TRBJ1-1,TGTGCCAGCCGTATGGGACAGGCGAACACTGAAGCTTTCTTT,CASRMGQANTEAFF
.,TRBV11-2,TRBD2,TRBJ2-1,TGTGCCAGCAGCTTAGAGGCGACTAGCGGGAGAGGCGGTGAGCAGTTCTTC,CASSLEATSGRGGEQFF
once,TRBV12-5,.,TRBJ2-3,TGTGCTAGTGGCGAGCGGGATACGCAGTATTTT,CASGERDTQYF
.,TRBV2,.,TRBJ1-2,TGTGCCAGCAGTGATGAGCGACCCTATGGCTACACCTTC,CASSDERPYGYTF
.,TRBV7-9,.,TRBJ2-7,TGTGCCAGCAGCTCCGGACGGGCGGGCGAGCAGTACTTC,CASSSGRAGEQYF
.,TRBV12-3/TRBV12-4,.,TRBJ2-7,TGTGCCAGCAGTTCCTTGTCTTACTACGAGCAGTACTTC,CASSSLSYYEQYF
.,TRBV6-5,TRBD2,TRBJ2-3,TGTGCCAGCAGTTACGGGCCTAGCGGGAGTGATACGCAGTATTTT,CASSYGPSGSDTQYF
.,TRBV6-9,.,TRBJ1-1,TGTGCCAGCCCCTTCGCAGGGGCGAGGAACACTGAAGCTTTCTTT,CASPFAGARNTEAFF
.,TRBV10-2,TRBD2,TRBJ2-1,TGCGCCAGCAGGCCTAGCGGCCGCGACTACAATGAGCAGTTCTTC,CASRPSGRDYNEQFF
.,TRBV27,.,TRBJ2-5,TGTGCCAGCAGTTCCTTCAGGGGACGGGAGACCCAGTACTTC,CASSSFRGRETQYF
.,TRBV6-6,TRBD1,TRBJ1-1,TGTGCCAGCAGTCCCGACAGGGGGCTGTATGGGTACACTGAAGCTTTCTTT,CASSPDRGLYGYTEAFF
once,TRBV7-2,TRBD2,TRBJ2-5,TGTGCCAGCAGCTTAGGAAGCGCGGGGGGGCAAGAGACCCAGTACTTC,CASSLGSAGGQETQYF
.,TRBV6-6,.,TRBJ2-7,TGTGCCAGCAGTCAACCTCCGGCCAGGGCAACCCACGAGCAGTACTTC,CASSQPPARATHEQYF
few,TRBV4-1,.,TRBJ1-5,TGCGCCAGCAGTGTCCGGGGTCAGTCCAATCAGCCCCAGCATTTT,CASSVRGQSNQPQHF
.,TRBV3-1/TRBV3-2,TRBD2,TRBJ2-5,TGTGCCAGCAGCCGGGGGGGGACCCAACCGTCCCAAGAGACCCAGTACTTC,CASSRGGTQPSQETQYF
few,TRBV28,.,TRBJ1-3,TGTGCCAGCAGACCAGGGGCTCTCGGGGGAAACACCATATATTTT,CASRPGALGGNTIYF
.,TRBV18,TRBD2,TRBJ2-1,TGTGCCAGCTCACCACCCCTAGCGGGAGTGGATGAGCAGTTCTTC,CASSPPLAGVDEQFF
.,TRBV18,TRBD1,TRBJ1-2,TGTGCCAGCTCACCCCAAACAGGGGTTCCCAACTATGGCTACACCTTC,CASSPQTGVPNYGYTF
.,TRBV28,.,TRBJ2-7,TGTGCCAGCAGTTTGAGGGGGGGGTACGAGCAGTACTTC,CASSLRGGYEQYF